One and the same sample provided the 10 T cell receptor beta chains below, sequenced in a study of blood T cell repertoires in COVID-19. Here immunoSEQ multiplex PCR was the method, and the copy in TCRdb shows in-frame clones only, minus some. The sample has approximately 170,000 clones, less than 90% seen once; the top ten hold 3% to 4%. Specimen: peripheral blood. Receptor source: a woman in her 70s with acute or convalescent COVID-19.

The rearrangement uses TRBV19 and TRBJ1-1; TRBD1 matches at 7 bases. V shed 1 base, J shed 0 bases, and the junction held 5 bases outside the gene matches. The CDR3 runs to 16 residues. Germline V gene lookup returns CDR1 LNHDA and CDR2 SQIVND (reference sequence). The CDR3 bases are TGTGCCAGTAGTATAGGCTGGGACAGTTTGAACACTGAAGCTTTCTTT. It codes for CASSIGWDSLNTEAFF.

V gene TRBV29-1 combines with J gene TRBJ2-5; D is uncertain. The germline V and J ends were trimmed by 3 bases and 2 bases, with 4 bases remaining between them. The CDR3 extends over 11 amino acids. Germline-derived CDR1 and CDR2 are SQVTM and ANQGSEA. CDR3 sequence reads: CSVDSQETQYF. The CDR3, as DNA: TGCAGCGTTGACTCGCAAGAGACCCAGTACTTC.

V usage is TRBV2 and J usage is TRBJ1-1; a weak D match, TRBD1 (5 bases). The V gene's germline CDR1 is SNHLY and CDR2 FYNNEI. The CDR3 runs to 11 residues. V was cut by 6 bases and J by 8 bases, with 10 bases left in between. CDR3 DNA: TGTGCCAGCAGCGATCAGGGAGAAGCTTTCTTT. This encodes CASSDQGEAFF.

This chain joins TRBV5-1 and TRBJ2-1, with a possible D match to TRBD2 (5 bases). Germline V gene lookup returns CDR1 SGHRS and CDR2 YFSETQ. The CDR3 runs to 16 residues. The V end lost 0 bases, the J end lost 6 bases, and 16 bases lay between the germline ends. The DNA for the CDR3 is TGCGCCAGCAGCTTGGCCATCCGGGCGGGCGGCAATGAGCAGTTCTTC. This encodes CASSLAIRAGGNEQFF. Combining the CDR3 with reference TRBV5-1 and TRBJ2-1 gives the whole variable domain KAGVTQTPRYLIKTRGQQVTLSCSPISGHRSVSWYQQTPGQGLQFLFEYFSETQRNKGNFPGRFSGRQFSNSRSEMNVSTLELGDSALYLCASSLAIRAGGNEQFFGPGTRLTVL.

The chain joins TRBV28 to TRBJ1-1, with 8 bases lining up with TRBD1. The trim removed 4 bases at V and 8 bases at J, leaving 6 bases unmatched. The CDR3 sequence is 13 residues long. CDR1 is MDHEN, CDR2 SYDVKM, per germline. The CDR3 protein is CASSSPTGVEAFF. CDR3 coding DNA: TGTGCCAGCAGTTCACCGACAGGGGTCGAAGCTTTCTTT.

The rearrangement links TRBV18 to TRBJ2-7, with TRBD2 matching 9 bases. Germline trimming cut 2 bases from V and 6 bases from J; bases unmatched to any gene: 11. Germline CDR1 and CDR2: KGHSH and LQKENI. The CDR3 is made up of 16 amino acids. The CDR3 DNA follows: TGTGCCAGCTCACCAGCTAGCGGGATGGGCAGCGGCGAGCAGTACTTC. Encoded protein: CASSPASGMGSGEQYF.

The rearrangement links TRBV30 to TRBJ2-3, with D possibly TRBD2 on 5 matching bases. Trimming shortened V by 3 bases and J by 4 bases, and 8 bases separated the two germline ends. The CDR3 is 12 amino acids. Germline V CDR1 and CDR2: GTSNPN, SVGIG (reference sequence). The CDR3 sequence: CAWRGLADTQYF. CDR3 DNA sequence: TGTGCCTGGAGAGGACTCGCAGATACGCAGTATTTT.

V gene TRBV30 combines with J gene TRBJ2-2, with D possibly TRBD1 on 6 matching bases. With 4 bases removed from V and 4 bases from J, the gap between germline ends came to 10 bases. The CDR3 is made up of 13 amino acids. CDR1 and CDR2 (germline): GTSNPN, SVGIG (reference sequence). The CDR3 region is CAWNRQVTGELFF. In DNA form, the CDR3 reads TGTGCCTGGAACCGACAGGTCACCGGGGAGCTGTTTTTT.

V gene TRBV4-3 combines with J gene TRBJ1-4; D call uncertain. This CDR3 has 18 residues. Deletions cut 0 bases from V and 0 bases from J, with 14 bases between. CDR1 is LGHNA and CDR2 is YSLEER in the germline V gene. The CDR3 sequence is CASSQDLGGSATNEKLFF. The CDR3 DNA follows: TGCGCCAGCAGCCAAGATCTCGGCGGGTCTGCAACTAATGAAAAACTGTTTTTT.

V usage is TRBV28 and J usage is TRBJ2-7; 14 positions match TRBD2. Germline values: CDR1 MDHEN, CDR2 SYDVKM. Germline trimming cut 8 bases from V and 0 bases from J; bases unmatched to any gene: 6. CDR3 size: 16 residues. The CDR3 loop reads CASGTSGRPSSYEQYF. CDR3 nucleotides: TGTGCCAGCGGGACTAGCGGGAGACCCAGCTCCTACGAGCAGTACTTC.